This record concerns one T cell receptor (beta chain) sequence. TCRdb keeps only in-frame clones here, not all; method: immunoSEQ multiplex PCR. The sample has some 45,000 clones, more than 70% seen once. The sample originates from a study of PD-L1 blockade in urothelial cancer. As for the study in general: Before enrollment, 0 to 3 chemotherapy regimens had been given to patients. Blood samples had a median of approximately 150,000 T cells, just under 85,000 unique TCRs, and clonality approximately 0.086.

Germline CDR1 reads MDHEN; CDR2 reads SYDVKM. This CDR3 spans 13 amino acids. V trimming: 7 bases; J trimming: 6 bases; junction bases outside the gene matches: 6. Time point of the sample: pretreatment peripheral blood. This clonotype originated in a man aged 55 to 70 with urothelial cancer. Sequencing was performed on PBMCs, taken around atezolizumab (anti-PD-L1) treatment. V usage is TRBV28 and J usage is TRBJ2-1; TRBD2 matches 7 bases. This CDR3 is CASKWGTINEQFF. DNA for the CDR3: TGTGCCAGCAAGTGGGGGACTATCAATGAGCAGTTCTTC.